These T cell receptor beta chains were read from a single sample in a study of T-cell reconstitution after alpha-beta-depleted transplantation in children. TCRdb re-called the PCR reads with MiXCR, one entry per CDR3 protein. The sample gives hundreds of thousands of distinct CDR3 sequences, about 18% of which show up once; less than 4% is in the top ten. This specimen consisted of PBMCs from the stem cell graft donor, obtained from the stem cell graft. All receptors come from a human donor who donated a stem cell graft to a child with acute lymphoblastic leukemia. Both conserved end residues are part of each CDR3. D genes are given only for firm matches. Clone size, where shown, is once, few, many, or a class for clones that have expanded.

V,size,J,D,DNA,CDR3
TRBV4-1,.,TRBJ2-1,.,TGCGCCAGCCGGGGTAACCCGGGTCCCGACAATGAGCAGTTCTTC,CASRGNPGPDNEQFF
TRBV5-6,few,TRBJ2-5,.,TGTGCCAGCAGCCAAATGGACACCGCGAAACCCCTCCAAGAGACCCAGTACTTC,CASSQMDTAKPLQETQYF
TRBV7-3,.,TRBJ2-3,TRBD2,TGTGCCAGCAGCTTCCGGCTAGCGGGAATCACAGATACGCAGTATTTT,CASSFRLAGITDTQYF
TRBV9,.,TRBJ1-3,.,TGTGCCAGCAGCAGGCAACCGGGACCAGCAAACACCATATATTTT,CASSRQPGPANTIYF
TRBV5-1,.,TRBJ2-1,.,TGCGCCAGCAGTATGGCTCTAGATGAGCAGTTCTTC,CASSMALDEQFF
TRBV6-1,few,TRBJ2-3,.,TGTGCCAGCAGACACCCACACACAGATACGCAGTATTTT,CASRHPHTDTQYF
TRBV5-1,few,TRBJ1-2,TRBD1,TGCGCCAGCAGCTTGGAGACAGGGGAGGCCTATGGCTACACCTTC,CASSLETGEAYGYTF
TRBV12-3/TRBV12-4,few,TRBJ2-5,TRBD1,TGTGCCAGCAGTTTTACTTTAGGGACAGGGGGCCAAGAGACCCAGTACTTC,CASSFTLGTGGQETQYF
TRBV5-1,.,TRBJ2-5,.,TGCGCCAGCAGCACCCGACAAAATCCGTACCAAGAGACCCAGTACTTC,CASSTRQNPYQETQYF
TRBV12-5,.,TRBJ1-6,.,TGTGCTAGTGCCCTTTATTCACCCCTCCACTTT,CASALYSPLHF
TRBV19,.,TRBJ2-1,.,TGTGCCAGTTGGGTGGGCAATGAGCAGTTCTTC,CASWVGNEQFF
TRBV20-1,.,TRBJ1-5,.,TGCAGTGATCACCCCCAGCATTTT,CSDHPQHF
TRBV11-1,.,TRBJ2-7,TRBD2,TGTGCCAGCAGCTTCGAGGGCGGGACTAGCGGGAGGCGACTAATAGGTAACGAGCAGTACTTC,CASSFEGGTSGRRLIGNEQYF
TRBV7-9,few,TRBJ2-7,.,TGTGCCAGCAGCCGATTGCTGGGCCCCTTCACCTACGAGCAGTACTTC,CASSRLLGPFTYEQYF
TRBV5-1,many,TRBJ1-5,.,TGCGCCAGCAGCAGTGGGGGCCTGAGCAATCAGCCCCAGCATTTT,CASSSGGLSNQPQHF
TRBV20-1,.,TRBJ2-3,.,TGCAGTGCTAGAGATCTATCGGGGCAATCAGATACGCAGTATTTC,CSARDLSGQSDTQYF
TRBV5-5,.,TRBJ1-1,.,TGTGCCAGCAGCTTGTGGCTGTCGAACACTGAAGCTTTCTTT,CASSLWLSNTEAFF
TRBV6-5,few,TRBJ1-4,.,TGTGCCAGCAGTACCGAGGGGGCTAATGAAAAACTGTTTTTT,CASSTEGANEKLFF
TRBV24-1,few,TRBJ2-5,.,TGTGCCACCAGTGGGCCGGAGAGTGAGACCCAGTACTTC,CATSGPESETQYF
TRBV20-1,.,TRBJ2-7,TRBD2,TGCAGTGCTATTCGACTAGCGGAGCCCTACGAGCAGTACTTC,CSAIRLAEPYEQYF
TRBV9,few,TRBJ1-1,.,TGTGCCAGCAGCGTTAGTCCGGGGAGAAACACTGAAGCTTTCTTT,CASSVSPGRNTEAFF
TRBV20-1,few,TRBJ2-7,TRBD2,TGCAGTGCTTCCCGTTCTAGCGGGAGACACGAGCAGTACTTC,CSASRSSGRHEQYF
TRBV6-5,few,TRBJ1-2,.,TGTGCCAGCAGTATCAGAGCTAACTATGGCTACACCTTC,CASSIRANYGYTF
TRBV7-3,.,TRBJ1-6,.,TGTGCCAGCAGCGCTACCGGGACACCGAATTCACCCCTCCACTTT,CASSATGTPNSPLHF
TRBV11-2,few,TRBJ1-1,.,TGTGCCAGCAGCTTAGATAGCAGGGTCGCTGAAGCTTTCTTT,CASSLDSRVAEAFF
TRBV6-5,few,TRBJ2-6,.,TGTGCCAGCAGTTACTCTCCCAGCTCTGGGGCCAACGTCCTGACTTTC,CASSYSPSSGANVLTF
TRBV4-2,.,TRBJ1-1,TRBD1,TGTGCCAGCAGCCAAGAGGGGGGACAGGGGGCGGCTGAAGCTTTCTTT,CASSQEGGQGAAEAFF
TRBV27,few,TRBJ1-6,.,TGTGCCAGTGGGGGTAATTCACCCCTCCACTTT,CASGGNSPLHF
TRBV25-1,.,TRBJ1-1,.,TGTGCCAGCAGTGAAACTGGGAAGGGTACCGACACTGAAGCTTTCTTT,CASSETGKGTDTEAFF
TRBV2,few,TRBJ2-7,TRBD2,TGTGCCAGCAGTGACCCAGCGGGAGCTTCATCCGAGCAGTACTTC,CASSDPAGASSEQYF
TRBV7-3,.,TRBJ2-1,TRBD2,TGTGCCAGCAGCCATATGGGTGGGGCACTAGCGGGAGGGATTGAGCAGTTCTTC,CASSHMGGALAGGIEQFF
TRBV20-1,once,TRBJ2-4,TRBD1,TGCTGTGCTAGAAGGGGGCGCGAAGCCAAAAACATTCAGTACTTC,CCARRGREAKNIQYF
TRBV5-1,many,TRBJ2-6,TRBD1,TGCGCCAGCAGCACCTACCGACAGGGACGTACTGCTGGGGCCAACGTCCTGACTTTC,CASSTYRQGRTAGANVLTF
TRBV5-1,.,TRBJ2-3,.,TGCGCCAGCCGGGGGGACAGCGGCAACCTTAGCACAGATACGCAGTATTTT,CASRGDSGNLSTDTQYF
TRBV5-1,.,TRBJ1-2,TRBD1,TGCGCCAGCAGCTTCAAGGACAGGGAAGGTTATGGCTACACCTTC,CASSFKDREGYGYTF
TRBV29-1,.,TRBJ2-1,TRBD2,TGCAGCGTTGTTACTAGCGGTCATGAGCAGTTCTTC,CSVVTSGHEQFF
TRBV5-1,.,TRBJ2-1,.,TGCGCCAGCAGCTTGTCCCCGGAGGGTCGAAACAATGAGCAGTTCTTC,CASSLSPEGRNNEQFF
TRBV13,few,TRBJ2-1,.,TGTGCCAGCAGTCTCCCTATGGCGGGAAAAAATGAGCAGTTCTTC,CASSLPMAGKNEQFF
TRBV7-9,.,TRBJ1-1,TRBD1,TGTGCCAGCAGCTTACTGCCAGGGGGGGACACTGAAGCTTTCTTT,CASSLLPGGDTEAFF
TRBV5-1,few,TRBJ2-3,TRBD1,TGCGCCAGTACAACAGGGGGCTCGAGCACAGATACGCAGTATTTT,CASTTGGSSTDTQYF
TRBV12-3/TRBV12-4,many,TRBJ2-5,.,TGTGCCAGCAGCCCCCGGGACCTGCGGGAGACCCAGTACTTC,CASSPRDLRETQYF
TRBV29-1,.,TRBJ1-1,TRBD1,TGCAGCGTTGACCGAAACGACAGGGCGGTCACTGAAGCTTTCTTT,CSVDRNDRAVTEAFF
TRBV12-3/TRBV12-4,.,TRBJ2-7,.,TGTGCCAGCAGTACCGGGACTTACCTTTCCTCCTACGAGCAGTACTTC,CASSTGTYLSSYEQYF
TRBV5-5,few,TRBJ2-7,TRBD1,TGTGCCAGCAGCCAGGGACAGGGGCTCTACGAGCAGTACTTC,CASSQGQGLYEQYF
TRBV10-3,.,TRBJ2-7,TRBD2,TGTGCCATCAGTGACGGGGAGGGGCGAGAGCAGTACTTC,CAISDGEGREQYF
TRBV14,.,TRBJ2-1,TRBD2,TGTGCCAGCAGCCAAGATCCAGGGGACCCCGGGACTAGCGGCCGTGAGCAGTTCTTC,CASSQDPGDPGTSGREQFF
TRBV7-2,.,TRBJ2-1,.,TGTGCCAGCAGCCCACTACCACGCCTGCAGTTCTTC,CASSPLPRLQFF
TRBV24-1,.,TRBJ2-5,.,TGTGCCACCAGTGTTTCCAGGGCCTCGGAGACCCAGTACTTC,CATSVSRASETQYF
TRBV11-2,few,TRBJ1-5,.,TGTGCCAGCAGCTTAGACAGGGTTCGTAGCAATCAGCCCCAGCATTTT,CASSLDRVRSNQPQHF
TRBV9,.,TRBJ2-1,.,TGTGCCAGCAGCGCGCGGATAGCCGGGACCCCCGACAATGAGCAGTTCTTC,CASSARIAGTPDNEQFF
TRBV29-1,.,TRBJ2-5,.,TGCAGCGCCTACAGGGGGGGGACCCAAGAGACCCAGTACTTC,CSAYRGGTQETQYF